This T cell receptor beta chain is from a study of a mutant IDH1 vaccine in newly diagnosed glioma. Overall study context: Treated patients showed a male proportion of around 62%, a female proportion of roughly 38%, and a mean age of 40.4 years.

Indicated time point: baseline, week 1 (first vaccination visit). Indicated treatment: pre-vaccination baseline after standard-of-care therapy. The study enrolled donors with new WHO grade 3 or 4 IDH1-mutant, ATRX-lost astrocytomas. Measured with immunoSEQ multiplex PCR; TCRdb has only the in-frame clones, and not every one. The sample has about 35,000 clones, roughly nine tenths seen once. The CDR3 has 10 residues. Germline CDR1 reads DFQATT; CDR2 reads SNEGSKA (reference sequence). With 6 bases removed from V and 7 bases from J, the gap between germline ends came to 9 bases. This sequence was found in a woman aged 40 to 55 with glioma. The chain is built from TRBV20-1 and TRBJ2-5, with D hard to call. The sample consisted of PBMCs, taken from a glioma patient treated with radiotherapy, temozolomide or both. CDR3: CSAKFGTQYF. DNA of the CDR3: TGCAGTGCCAAGTTTGGGACCCAGTACTTC.